This T cell receptor beta chain was recovered during a study of T-cell memory formation after mild COVID-19. Study background: There were largely donor-specific TCR clusters.

On this clonotype: The antigen remains undetermined.

The germline V gene encodes CDR1 MGHRA and CDR2 YSYEKL. CDR3 size: 14 residues. V lost 0 bases and J lost 9, with 9 bases in between. Constant-segment-primed 5'RACE gave TCR alpha and TCR beta cDNA libraries with sample barcodes and UMIs. TCRdb used MiXCR to reprocess the 5' RACE reads, holding one entry per CDR3 protein. This table holds approximately 110,000 distinct CDR3 sequences, approximately 22% found once. General study points: The appearance of some responding clones in pre-infection memory suggested that cross-reactive memory joined.

This receptor was taken from a man between 18 and 29 years old who had mild COVID-19 (a few samples of this study predate the infection). Cell type and time point are not known. The V gene is TRBV4-1, the J gene TRBJ1-6; D ambiguous. The sample was PBMCs or a T cell subset sorted from them (not recorded which). This CDR3 reads CASSQEEFSSPLHF. CDR3 coding DNA: TGCGCCAGCAGCCAAGAAGAATTTAGTTCACCCCTCCACTTT.